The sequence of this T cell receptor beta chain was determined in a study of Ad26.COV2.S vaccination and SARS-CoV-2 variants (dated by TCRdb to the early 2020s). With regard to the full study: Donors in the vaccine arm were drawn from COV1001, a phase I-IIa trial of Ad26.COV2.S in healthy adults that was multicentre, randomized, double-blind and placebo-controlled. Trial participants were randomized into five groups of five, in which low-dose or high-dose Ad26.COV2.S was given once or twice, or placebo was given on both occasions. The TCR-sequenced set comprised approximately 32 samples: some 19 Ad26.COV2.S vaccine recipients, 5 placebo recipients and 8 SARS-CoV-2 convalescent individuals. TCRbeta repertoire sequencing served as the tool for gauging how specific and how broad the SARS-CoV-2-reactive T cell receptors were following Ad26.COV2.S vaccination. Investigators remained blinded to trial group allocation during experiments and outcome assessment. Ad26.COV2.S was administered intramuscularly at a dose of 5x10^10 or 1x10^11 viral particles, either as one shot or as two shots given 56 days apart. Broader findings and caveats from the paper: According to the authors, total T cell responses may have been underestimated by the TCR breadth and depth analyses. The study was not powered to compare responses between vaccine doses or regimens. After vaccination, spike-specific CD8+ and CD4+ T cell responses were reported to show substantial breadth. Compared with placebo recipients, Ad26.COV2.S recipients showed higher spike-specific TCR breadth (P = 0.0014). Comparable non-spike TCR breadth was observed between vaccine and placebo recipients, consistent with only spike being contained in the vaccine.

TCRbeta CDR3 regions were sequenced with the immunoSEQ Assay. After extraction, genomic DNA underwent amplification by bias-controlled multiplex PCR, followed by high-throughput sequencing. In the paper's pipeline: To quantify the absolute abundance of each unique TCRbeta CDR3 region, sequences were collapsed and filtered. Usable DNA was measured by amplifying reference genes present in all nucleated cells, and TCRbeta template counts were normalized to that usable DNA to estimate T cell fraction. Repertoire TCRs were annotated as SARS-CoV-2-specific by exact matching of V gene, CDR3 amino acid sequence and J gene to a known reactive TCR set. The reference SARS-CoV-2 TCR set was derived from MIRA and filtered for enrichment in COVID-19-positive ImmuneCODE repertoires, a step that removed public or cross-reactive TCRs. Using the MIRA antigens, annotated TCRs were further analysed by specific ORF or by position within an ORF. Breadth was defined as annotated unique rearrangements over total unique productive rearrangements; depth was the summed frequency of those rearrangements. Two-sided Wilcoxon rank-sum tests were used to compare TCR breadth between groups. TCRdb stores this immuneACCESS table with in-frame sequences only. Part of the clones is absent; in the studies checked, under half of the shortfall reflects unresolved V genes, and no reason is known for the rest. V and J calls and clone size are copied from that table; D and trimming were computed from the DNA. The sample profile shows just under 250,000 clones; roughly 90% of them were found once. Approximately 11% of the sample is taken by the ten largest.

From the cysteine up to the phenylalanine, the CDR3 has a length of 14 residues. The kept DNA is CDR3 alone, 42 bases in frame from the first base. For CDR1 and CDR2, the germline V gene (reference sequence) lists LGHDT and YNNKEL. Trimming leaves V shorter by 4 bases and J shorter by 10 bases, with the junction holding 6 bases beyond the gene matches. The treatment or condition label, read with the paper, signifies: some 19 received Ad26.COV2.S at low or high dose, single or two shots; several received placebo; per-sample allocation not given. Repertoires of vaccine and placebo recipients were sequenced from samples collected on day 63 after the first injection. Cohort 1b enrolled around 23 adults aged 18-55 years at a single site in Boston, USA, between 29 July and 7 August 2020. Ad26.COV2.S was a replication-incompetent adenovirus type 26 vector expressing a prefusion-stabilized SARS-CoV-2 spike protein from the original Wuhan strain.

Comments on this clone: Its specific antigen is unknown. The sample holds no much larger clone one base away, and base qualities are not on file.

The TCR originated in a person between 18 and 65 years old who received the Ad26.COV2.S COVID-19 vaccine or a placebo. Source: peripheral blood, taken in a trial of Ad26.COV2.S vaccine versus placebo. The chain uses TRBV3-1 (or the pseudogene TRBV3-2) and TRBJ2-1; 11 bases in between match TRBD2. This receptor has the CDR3 CASSRGTSGGEQFF. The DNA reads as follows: TGTGCCAGCAGCCGGGGTACTAGCGGGGGAGAGCAGTTCTTC.